The 21 T cell receptor beta chains below were found in one sample sequenced in a study of response to subunit inactivated influenza vaccine (dated by TCRdb to 2016 to 2019). This specimen's time point label, interpreted: approximately 40 days after influenza vaccine administration. Library method: RT-PCR. The sequencer listed for this sample is Illumina HiSeq 2500. TCRdb took the public reads, trimmed them with fastp at Q25, ran MiXCR for clone calling and kept in-frame beta chains. CDR3 protein duplicates are merged, each entry listing the most common genes and DNA. Across this sample there are over 150,000 distinct CDR3 sequences, with around 9.9% seen only once. The ten top clones hold 12% of the sample. The sample consisted of non-naive T cells sorted from PBMCs, taken more than 35 days after vaccination. The cell subset or site label corresponds to: memory T cell fraction. The origin of the receptors is a man aged 45-60 years who received an inactivated influenza vaccine. Donor details come from another sample of the same person, matched by shared clones.

This clonotype appeared many times. The chain recombines TRBV20-1 with TRBJ2-5; no clear D. The germline V and J ends were trimmed by 1 base and 4 bases, with 4 bases remaining between them. Germline V gene data show CDR1 as DFQATT and CDR2 as SNEGSKA (reference sequence). The CDR3 has 11 amino acids. The CDR3 region has the DNA TGCAGTGCTAGAGCCGGAGAGACCCAGTACTTC. Translated, it gives CSARAGETQYF.

The rearrangement links TRBV11-2 to TRBJ2-7; 11 nucleotides agree with TRBD1. CDR1 is SGHAT, CDR2 FQNNGV, per germline. This CDR3 has 15 residues. The J segment lost 4 bases and the V segment lost 5 bases, leaving 7 bases of the junction unmatched. The CDR3 loop reads CASSGRGQGGYEQYF. CDR3 nucleotides: TGTGCCAGCAGCGGCAGGGGACAGGGGGGGTACGAGCAGTACTTC.

This clonotype was recorded at least ten times. The chain recombines TRBV7-2 with TRBJ2-1; tentatively, D is TRBD1 (5 bases). Deletions cut 2 bases from V and 8 bases from J, with 13 bases between. The germline V gene has CDR1 SGHTA and CDR2 FQGNSA. The CDR3 extends over 14 amino acids. This CDR3 is CASSLRQPWYEQFF. DNA for the CDR3: TGTGCCAGCAGCTTAAGACAGCCTTGGTATGAGCAGTTCTTC.

The chain employs TRBV7-9 and TRBJ2-7; D not resolved. V shed 5 bases and J shed 8 bases, with 22 bases lying between them. The V gene's germline CDR1 is SEHNR and CDR2 FQNEAQ (reference sequence). The CDR3 consists of 15 residues. CDR3 sequence: CASSPPGWASEKQYF. The CDR3 DNA reads as TGTGCCAGCAGCCCCCCCGGGTGGGCCTCAGAAAAGCAGTACTTC.

The chain uses TRBV6-1 and TRBJ1-6; a possible D gene is TRBD1 (6 bases). CDR1 MNHNS and CDR2 SASEGT come from the germline V gene. Trimming removed 5 bases at V and 7 bases at J, with 12 bases between. CDR3 length: 14 amino acids. In DNA, the CDR3 is TGTGCCAGCAGTATTACAGGGTCCAATTCACCCCTCCACTTT. It yields the protein CASSITGSNSPLHF.

About this clonotype itself: Since a much larger clone is just one base distant, this may be a read error. The chain couples TRBV15 to TRBJ1-2; tentative D call: TRBD1 (5 bases). There are 15 residues in the CDR3. Germline V gene lookup returns CDR1 LNHNV and CDR2 YYDKDF (reference sequence). The CDR3 sequence is CATSRAISTGYGYAF. The CDR3 DNA reads TGTGCCACCAGCAGAGCCATCTCCACAGGCTATGGCTACGCCTTC. The whole variable domain, filled in from reference TRBV15 and TRBJ1-2, reads DAMVIQNPRYQVTQFGKPVTLSCSQTLNHNVMYWYQQKSSQAPKLLFHYYDKDFNNEADTPDNFQSRRPNTSFCFLDIRSPGLGDTAMYLCATSRAISTGYGYAFGSGTRLTVV.

In its sample, this clonotype was seen a few times. The CDR3 sequence is CASSQDWTSNYGYTF. The DNA for the CDR3 is TGCGCCAGCAGCCAAGACTGGACATCTAACTATGGCTACACCTTC. This chain uses TRBV4-3 with TRBJ1-2, with D perhaps TRBD1 (5 bases). Trimming removed 0 bases from V and 0 bases from J, with 8 bases in between. Looked up from germline, CDR1 is LGHNA and CDR2 is YSLEER. The CDR3 is 15 amino acids.

This clonotype has more than one count but fewer than ten. The chain joins TRBV5-1 to TRBJ2-2; tentatively, D is TRBD2 (6 bases). V shed 4 bases and J shed 5 bases, with 15 bases lying between them. The CDR3 has 15 residues. Germline V lookup: CDR1 SGHRS, CDR2 YFSETQ. CDR3 sequence: CASSPNVGGTGELFF. The CDR3 DNA is TGCGCCAGCAGCCCAAATGTTGGAGGGACCGGGGAGCTGTTTTTT.

This clonotype has more than one count but fewer than ten. The chain carries TRBV7-8 and TRBJ2-7; D call uncertain. The CDR3 consists of 14 residues. The V end lost 2 bases, the J end lost 0 bases, and 8 bases lay between the germline ends. Germline V gene lookup returns CDR1 SGHVS and CDR2 FQNEAQ. As DNA, the CDR3 is TGTGCCAGCAGCTTACGGCGGAACTCCTACGAGCAGTACTTC. Protein sequence: CASSLRRNSYEQYF.

This clonotype has only a few counts. The gene calls are TRBV27 and TRBJ2-1, with D uncertain. CDR3 length: 13 residues. Looked up from germline, CDR1 is MNHEY and CDR2 is SMNVEV (reference sequence). V lost 2 bases to trimming and J lost 4 bases, with 6 bases between them. Here the CDR3 reads CASSLTPYNEQFF. The CDR3 DNA reads TGTGCCAGCAGTTTAACACCTTACAATGAGCAGTTCTTC.

This clonotype was seen at least ten times. The rearrangement uses TRBV7-3 and TRBJ2-5, with unresolved D. This CDR3 spans 12 amino acids. Germline loops: CDR1 SGHTA, CDR2 FQGTGA. V was trimmed by 6 bases and J by 5 bases, leaving 10 bases between them. The CDR3 protein is CASRPTRETQYF. The CDR3 DNA reads as TGTGCCAGCAGACCGACGCGGGAGACCCAGTACTTC.

CDR3 bases: TGTGCCTGGAGTCTTCCGGGACAGGGGTCCTATGGCTACACCTTC. The encoded protein is CAWSLPGQGSYGYTF. V and J are TRBV30 and TRBJ1-2; 10 nucleotides align to TRBD1. J gave up 4 bases and V 2 bases, and 7 bases lay outside the gene matches. CDR1 and CDR2 (germline): GTSNPN, SVGIG (reference sequence). The CDR3 contains 15 residues. Full variable domain (missing parts from reference TRBV30 and TRBJ1-2): SQTIHQWPATLVQPVGSPLSLECTVEGTSNPNLYWYRQAAGRGLQLLFYSVGIGQISSEVPQNLSASRPQDRQFILSSKKLLLSDSGFYLCAWSLPGQGSYGYTFGSGTRLTVV.

This clonotype was observed at least ten times. The chain uses TRBV30 and TRBJ1-5; D gene ambiguous. This CDR3 has 15 amino acids. Looked up from germline, CDR1 is GTSNPN and CDR2 is SVGIG (reference sequence). The ends were cut back, 0 bases at V and 6 bases at J, with 15 bases in the middle. The CDR3 DNA follows: TGTGCCTGGAGTGTACAGACCGGGAAGGGTCAGCCCCAGCATTTT. It is translated as CAWSVQTGKGQPQHF.

This clonotype was observed a few times. The chain couples TRBV23-1 to TRBJ2-7, with unresolved D. TRBV23-1 is sorted into the ORF group, with uncertain function. Trimming took 0 bases from V and 7 from J, leaving 19 bases between them. The CDR3 runs 16 residues. CDR3 bases: TGCGCCAGCAGTCAATCCCTTCAAGGCCCTCCGAAGGAGCAGTACTTC. Translation gives CASSQSLQGPPKEQYF.

This clonotype was recorded many times. The V gene is TRBV10-3, the J gene TRBJ1-1, with TRBD1 matching 8 bases. Germline CDR1 is ENHRY and CDR2 is SYGVKD. V lost 3 bases, J lost 0 bases, and 6 bases stayed unmatched. The CDR3 length is 16 residues. The CDR3 DNA is TGTGCCATCAGTGAAGGACAGGGAAGGGTGAACACTGAAGCTTTCTTT. Protein: CAISEGQGRVNTEAFF.

The rearrangement links TRBV4-1 to TRBJ2-7, with D hard to call. Per germline, CDR1 MGHRA and CDR2 YSYEKL. The CDR3 spans 14 residues. The ends were cut back, 5 bases at V and 2 bases at J, with 13 bases in the middle. The CDR3 DNA follows: TGCGCCAGCAGCTCATACGAACGCGCCTACGAGCAGTACTTC. The encoded protein is CASSSYERAYEQYF.

DNA of the CDR3: TGTGCCAGCAGCTTAGCCGGACGTGGGGCCTACGAGCAGTACTTC. Amino acids: CASSLAGRGAYEQYF. The chain recombines TRBV7-2 with TRBJ2-7, with D unclear. The CDR3 length is 15 residues. CDR1 and CDR2 (germline): SGHTA, FQGNSA. V lost 0 bases to trimming and J lost 2 bases, with 11 bases between them.

Only a few counts were recorded for this clonotype. The V and J genes are TRBV5-6 and TRBJ2-1, with 10 nucleotides matching TRBD2. This CDR3 has 17 amino acids. Trimming cost V 1 base and J 3 bases; bases outside gene matches: 7. CDR1 and CDR2 (germline): SGHDT, YYEEEE. CDR3 amino acids: CASSLLLERGGYNEQFF. DNA of the CDR3: TGTGCCAGCAGCTTGTTACTTGAGCGGGGGGGCTACAATGAGCAGTTCTTC.

At least ten counts were recorded for this clonotype. The J gene is TRBJ1-4, the V gene TRBV20-1; TRBD1 matches at 7 bases. Germline V gene data show CDR1 as DFQATT and CDR2 as SNEGSKA (reference sequence). The CDR3 has 14 residues. Unmatched junction bases numbered 6, after V lost 5 bases and J lost 3 bases. DNA of the CDR3: TGCAGTGCTCCTACAGGGGTTTCTAATGAAAAACTGTTTTTT. Translation gives CSAPTGVSNEKLFF.

This clonotype was seen a handful of times. The chain couples TRBV4-1 to TRBJ1-3; D not resolved. Germline CDR1 and CDR2: MGHRA and YSYEKL. CDR3 length equals 16 residues. Deletions cut 1 base from V and 1 base from J, with 11 bases between. For the CDR3, the DNA is TGCGCCAGCAGCCAAGTCCCCTCGGCATCTGGAAACACCATATATTTT. The encoded protein is CASSQVPSASGNTIYF.

For this clonotype: A much larger clone lies one base from this, so it may be a read error. The chain uses TRBV7-9 and TRBJ2-6; 7 bases fit TRBD1. CDR3 size: 16 residues. The J segment lost 2 bases and the V segment lost 2 bases, leaving 3 bases of the junction unmatched. CDR1 is SEHNR and CDR2 is FQNEAQ in the germline V gene (reference sequence). The CDR3 nucleotides read TGTGCCAGCAGCTTAACTACAGGGGCTGGGGCCAACGTCCTGACTTTC. Protein product: CASSLTTGAGANVLTF.